This entry concerns a single TCR beta chain. This entry belongs to a study of T-cell reconstitution after alpha-beta-depleted transplantation in children. V lost 3 bases to trimming and J lost 6 bases; unmatched junction nucleotides: 6. The CDR3 extends over 15 amino acids. Unique molecular identifiers were used in preparing the TCRbeta library. TCRdb re-called the PCR reads with MiXCR, one entry per CDR3 protein. The sample holds about 500,000 distinct CDR3 sequences, over 25% seen once. J is TRBJ1-5 and V is TRBV12-3 or TRBV12-4; 9 nucleotides agree with TRBD1. The source of this sequence is a human donor who donated a stem cell graft to a child with aplastic anemia. The source material was PBMCs from the stem cell graft donor, sampled from the stem cell graft. CDR3: CASSFAGTGSQPQHF. The CDR3 DNA is TGTGCCAGCAGTTTTGCAGGGACAGGGTCTCAGCCCCAGCATTTT.